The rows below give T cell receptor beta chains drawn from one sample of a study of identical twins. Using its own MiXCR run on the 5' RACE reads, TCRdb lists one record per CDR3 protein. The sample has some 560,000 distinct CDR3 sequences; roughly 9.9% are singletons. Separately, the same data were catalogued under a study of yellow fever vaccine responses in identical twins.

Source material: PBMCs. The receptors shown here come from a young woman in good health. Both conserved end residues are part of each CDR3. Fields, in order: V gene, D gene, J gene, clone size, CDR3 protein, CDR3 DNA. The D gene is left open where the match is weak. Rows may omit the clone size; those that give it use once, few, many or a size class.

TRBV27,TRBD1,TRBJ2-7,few,CASSIDRGYSYEQYF,TGTGCCAGCAGTATCGACAGGGGTTACTCCTACGAGCAGTACTTC
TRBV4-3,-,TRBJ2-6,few,CASSHQRESAPAGANVLTF,TGCGCCAGCAGCCATCAAAGGGAATCCGCGCCGGCTGGGGCCAACGTCCTGACTTTC
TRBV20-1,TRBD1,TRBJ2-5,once,CSARDPDRVGETQYF,TGCAGTGCTAGAGATCCTGACAGGGTGGGAGAGACCCAGTACTTC
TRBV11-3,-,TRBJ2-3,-,CASSLESVSTDTQYF,TGTGCCAGCAGCTTAGAGTCGGTTAGCACAGATACGCAGTATTTT
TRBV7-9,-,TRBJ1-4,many,CASSLPKGRSNEKLFF,TGTGCCAGCAGCTTGCCCAAGGGACGGAGTAATGAAAAACTGTTTTTT
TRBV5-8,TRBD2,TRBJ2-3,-,CASRAFVLAGVADTQYF,TGTGCCAGCAGGGCTTTCGTACTAGCGGGAGTAGCCGATACGCAGTATTTT
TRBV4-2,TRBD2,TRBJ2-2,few,CASSRSTSGVNTGELFF,TGTGCCAGCAGCAGATCGACTAGCGGAGTCAACACCGGGGAGCTGTTTTTT
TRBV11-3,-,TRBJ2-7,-,CASSLKASGDYEQYF,TGTGCCAGCAGCTTAAAGGCTTCTGGAGACTACGAGCAGTACTTC
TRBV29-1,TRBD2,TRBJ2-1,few,CSVENPGTSDNEQFF,TGCAGCGTTGAAAACCCCGGGACTAGCGACAATGAGCAGTTCTTC
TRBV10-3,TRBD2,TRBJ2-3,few,CAIGPAGEPGGTQYF,TGTGCCATCGGGCCCGCGGGGGAACCCGGGGGGACGCAGTATTTT
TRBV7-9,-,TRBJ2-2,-,CASPQDGELFF,TGTGCCAGCCCCCAGGACGGGGAGCTGTTTTTT
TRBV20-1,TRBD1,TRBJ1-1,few,CSAPTGSTEAFF,TGCAGTGCACCGACAGGGAGTACTGAAGCTTTCTTT
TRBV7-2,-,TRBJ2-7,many,CASRENSYEQYF,TGTGCCAGCAGGGAGAATTCCTACGAGCAGTACTTC
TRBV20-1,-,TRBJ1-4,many,CSASRQRLKEKLFF,TGCAGTGCTTCCAGACAGAGGCTTAAGGAAAAACTGTTTTTT
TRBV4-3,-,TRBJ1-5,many,CASSQDWPSNQPQHF,TGCGCCAGCAGCCAAGATTGGCCGTCAAATCAGCCCCAGCATTTT
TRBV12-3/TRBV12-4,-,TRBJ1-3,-,CASSLNSPPSGNTIYF,TGTGCCAGCAGTTTAAATTCCCCACCCTCTGGAAACACCATATATTTT
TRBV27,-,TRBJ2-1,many,CASSLSWSNNEQFF,TGTGCCAGCAGTTTATCGTGGAGCAACAATGAGCAGTTCTTC
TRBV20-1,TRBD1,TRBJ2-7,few,CSARALSSDRVSEEQYF,TGCAGTGCTAGAGCCCTAAGTTCCGACAGGGTGTCGGAGGAGCAGTACTTC
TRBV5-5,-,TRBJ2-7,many,CASSSFGLGDSYEQYF,TGTGCCAGCAGCTCCTTTGGGTTAGGTGACTCCTACGAGCAGTACTTC
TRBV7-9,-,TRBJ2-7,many,CASSLDGSGYEQYF,TGTGCCAGCAGCTTGGACGGCAGTGGCTACGAGCAGTACTTC